What follows are 15 T cell receptor beta chains derived from one specimen sequenced in a study of blood T cell repertoires in COVID-19. The table came from immunoSEQ multiplex PCR; TCRdb's copy has only in-frame clones and leaves some out. The table records approximately 210,000 clones, about 92% of them present only once. Sample: peripheral blood. The receptors stem from a man aged 25 to 45 with acute or convalescent COVID-19.

The rearrangement links TRBV6-5 to TRBJ1-1; D uncertain. The CDR3 has 13 amino acids. CDR1 MNHEY and CDR2 SVGAGI come from the germline V gene. V lost 9 bases and J 1 base, leaving 12 bases between the germline ends. CDR3 residues: CASLDRGNTEAFF. CDR3 sequence (DNA): TGTGCCAGTCTTGACCGAGGGAACACTGAAGCTTTCTTT.

The chain is built from TRBV6-6 and TRBJ2-7; TRBD1 might be the D (6 bases). The germline V and J ends were trimmed by 6 bases and 6 bases, with 15 bases remaining between them. The CDR3 is 13 residues long. From germline, CDR1 is MNHNY and CDR2 SVGAGI (reference sequence). The CDR3 DNA reads TGTGCCAGCAGCCTAGGGGGATATCGCGAGCAGTACTTC. Translated: CASSLGGYREQYF.

The chain links TRBV6-5 to TRBJ2-7, with no clear D. This CDR3 spans 12 amino acids. The V gene lost 2 bases and the J gene lost 3 bases, with 5 bases spanning the gap. Per the germline V gene, CDR1 is MNHEY and CDR2 is SVGAGI. CDR3 sequence: CASSYNGYEQYF. The CDR3 DNA reads as TGTGCCAGCAGTTACAACGGCTACGAGCAGTACTTC.

The chain uses TRBV7-9 and TRBJ1-5; no firm D call. This CDR3 comprises 14 residues. V was shortened by 2 bases and J by 5 bases, with 10 bases between the two germline ends. Germline CDR1 and CDR2: SEHNR and FQNEAQ (reference sequence). CDR3: CASSLIGSHQPQHF. CDR3 DNA sequence: TGTGCCAGCAGCTTAATTGGGAGCCATCAGCCCCAGCATTTT.

The chain links TRBV12-3 or TRBV12-4 to TRBJ1-1; the D gene is possibly TRBD1 (5 bases). The CDR3 length is 13 residues. The ends were cut back, 5 bases at V and 5 bases at J, with 12 bases in the middle. In nucleotides, the CDR3 is TGTGCCAGCAGTCCTCAGGGAAGGACTGAAGCTTTCTTT. Translation: CASSPQGRTEAFF.

This rearrangement joins TRBV11-2 to TRBJ1-5; 8 bases line up with TRBD1. Trimming at V came to 3 bases and at J to 4 bases, leaving 5 bases not matched to a gene. The CDR3 sequence is 15 residues long. The germline CDR1 and CDR2 sequences are SGHAT and FQNNGV. Written as DNA, the CDR3 is TGTGCCAGCAGCTTGGGACAGGAACGGAATCAGCCCCAGCATTTT. This gives the protein CASSLGQERNQPQHF.

V usage is TRBV3-1 (or the pseudogene TRBV3-2) and J usage is TRBJ1-2; D is possibly TRBD1 (6 bases). V gave up 4 bases and J gave up 5 bases, with 8 bases separating them. Per germline, CDR1 LGHDT and CDR2 YNNKEL (reference sequence). The length of the CDR3 is 12 residues. CDR3 DNA sequence: TGTGCCAGCAGCCCGGGACAATATGGCTACACCTTC. Translating it yields CASSPGQYGYTF.

The rearrangement links TRBV5-1 to TRBJ2-7; D not resolved. The CDR3 consists of 16 residues. Trimming took off 0 bases at V and 1 base at J, with 14 bases between the two ends. CDR1 and CDR2 (germline): SGHRS, YFSETQ. For the CDR3, the DNA is TGCGCCAGCAGCTTGGAGCTCCGGGTCGGGTCCTACGAGCAGTACTTC. Encoded protein: CASSLELRVGSYEQYF.

The chain uses TRBV6-5 and TRBJ1-2; D possibly corresponds to TRBD1 (5 bases). Per germline, CDR1 MNHEY and CDR2 SVGAGI. Deletions cut 6 bases from V and 5 bases from J, with 10 bases between. This CDR3 has 12 residues. This chain's CDR3 is CASSPGMYGYTF. The CDR3 DNA is TGTGCCAGCAGCCCAGGGATGTATGGCTACACCTTC.

In this sample, this clone turned up once. The gene calls are TRBV12-3 or TRBV12-4 and TRBJ1-3; D is unclear. The CDR3 contains 13 residues. Trimming removed 6 bases at V and 4 bases at J, with 10 bases between. For the CDR3, the DNA is TGTGCCAGCAGCCAGGAGCGGGGAAACACCATATATTTT. It codes for CASSQERGNTIYF.

The V and J genes are TRBV6-5 and TRBJ2-3; 10 bases fit TRBD2. In germline, CDR1 is MNHEY, CDR2 SVGAGI. The CDR3 length is 15 residues. The V gene end was trimmed by 5 bases and the J gene end by 1 base; junction bases not matched to a gene: 3. CDR3 sequence: CASSLAGVGTDTQYF. CDR3 in DNA: TGTGCCAGCAGTCTAGCGGGAGTCGGCACAGATACGCAGTATTTT.

V is TRBV19 and J is TRBJ1-1, with D maybe TRBD1 (6 bases). Between the trimmed V and J ends, which lost 5 bases and 2 bases, there was a span of 15 bases. The CDR3 is 15 amino acids. Germline CDR1 and CDR2: LNHDA and SQIVND (reference sequence). CDR3: CASSSQQGINTEAFF. For the CDR3, the DNA is TGTGCCAGTAGTTCCCAACAGGGCATCAACACTGAAGCTTTCTTT. Together with reference TRBV19 and TRBJ1-1, the CDR3 gives the full variable domain: DGGITQSPKYLFRKEGQNVTLSCEQNLNHDAMYWYRQDPGQGLRLIYYSQIVNDFQKGDIAEGYSVSREKKESFPLTVTSAQKNPTAFYLCASSSQQGINTEAFFGQGTRLTVV.

This rearrangement joins TRBV5-1 to TRBJ2-2; perhaps TRBD1 as D (5 bases). The germline V gene has CDR1 SGHRS and CDR2 YFSETQ. Trimming took 1 base from V and 0 from J, leaving 10 bases between them. The CDR3 has 16 amino acids. CDR3 sequence (DNA): TGCGCCAGCAGCTTGTTGGACACTCCGAACACCGGGGAGCTGTTTTTT. It encodes CASSLLDTPNTGELFF.

The gene calls are TRBV24-1 and TRBJ2-3; 10 nucleotides align to TRBD1. This CDR3 has 16 amino acids. Trimming cost V 0 bases and J 6 bases; bases outside gene matches: 5. Germline V gives CDR1 KGHDR, CDR2 SFDVKD. Here the CDR3 reads CATSDLRQGATDTQYF. The CDR3 coding sequence is TGTGCCACCAGTGATTTGAGACAGGGGGCGACCGATACGCAGTATTTT.

The chain carries TRBV24-1 and TRBJ2-7; TRBD1 matches 10 bases. After removal of 5 bases from V and 3 bases from J, the junction contained 9 bases not matched to a gene. This CDR3 region has 16 residues. Germline assignment: CDR1 KGHDR and CDR2 SFDVKD. Here the CDR3 DNA reads TGTGCCACCAGTGTTACGGGACAGGGGTGTAGCTACGAGCAGTACTTC. Its translation: CATSVTGQGCSYEQYF.